These 18 T cell receptor beta chains were all obtained from the same sample, sequenced in a study of T cell responses to AZD1222 COVID-19 vaccine. The repertoire was sequenced with immunoSEQ multiplex PCR; TCRdb's copy has only in-frame clones and lacks some. The sample lists 90,000 to 150,000 clones; 80% to 90% were seen once. The material sequenced was peripheral blood, taken on day 0 of AZD1222 vaccination. The source is an adult in good health.

About this clone itself: Compared with germline, one end of the junction differs, possibly owing to a read error. The chain carries TRBV7-3 and TRBJ2-2, with 8 bases matching TRBD2. The CDR3 is made up of 14 amino acids. Germline V gene sequence: CDR1 SGHTA, CDR2 FQGTGA. The CDR3 protein is CAISGSSATGELFF. The CDR3 coding sequence is TGTGCCATCAGCGGGAGTTCAGCCACCGGGGAGCTGTTTTTT.

V gene TRBV5-8 combines with J gene TRBJ2-5, with D hard to call. This CDR3 region has 14 residues. Germline assignment: CDR1 SGHTS and CDR2 YDEGEE. Trimming cost V 0 bases and J 4 bases, with 10 bases left between them. The CDR3 reads CASSLDPGLETQYF. CDR3 bases: TGTGCCAGCAGCTTGGATCCGGGTCTAGAGACCCAGTACTTC.

V is TRBV29-1 and J is TRBJ1-2; possible D gene TRBD1, 5 bases. V lost 1 base and J lost 4, with 7 bases in between. This CDR3 is 12 amino acids long. Germline V gives CDR1 SQVTM, CDR2 ANQGSEA. The CDR3 region has the DNA TGCAGCGTTGAAGGACAGCGCTATGGCTACACCTTC. Residues: CSVEGQRYGYTF.

The chain is built from TRBV3-1 (or the pseudogene TRBV3-2) and TRBJ2-3; 9 positions agree with TRBD2. This CDR3 is built from 15 residues. V was clipped by 2 bases and J by 1 base; unmatched bases: 1. Germline CDR1 LGHDT, CDR2 YNNKEL (reference sequence). The chain's CDR3 is CASSQPSGGTDTQYF. The CDR3 DNA follows: TGTGCCAGCAGCCAACCTAGCGGGGGCACAGATACGCAGTATTTT.

The V and J genes are TRBV4-1 and TRBJ1-6; tentatively, D is TRBD1 (5 bases). Germline CDR1 is MGHRA and CDR2 is YSYEKL. V was shortened by 7 bases and J by 5 bases, with 18 bases between the two germline ends. This CDR3 has 16 amino acids. This CDR3 reads CASTSATASDNSPLHF. Written as DNA, the CDR3 is TGCGCCAGCACCTCCGCGACAGCGTCAGATAATTCACCCCTCCACTTT.

This clone was detected only once. V usage is TRBV6-6 and J usage is TRBJ1-1, with 7 bases aligning to TRBD1. J gave up 3 bases and V 6 bases, and 1 base lay outside the gene matches. CDR1 and CDR2 from the germline V gene are MNHNY and SVGAGI (reference sequence). The CDR3 sequence is 12 residues long. CDR3 sequence (DNA): TGTGCCAGCAGAGACAGGGACACTGAAGCTTTCTTT. Translation gives CASRDRDTEAFF.

This chain connects TRBV29-1 to TRBJ1-2; 8 nucleotides line up with TRBD1. V dropped 1 base and J dropped 2; count of bases not matched to a gene: 0. Germline V lookup: CDR1 SQVTM, CDR2 ANQGSEA. This CDR3 has 13 amino acids. CDR3: CSVEGTGNYGYTF. The CDR3, as DNA: TGCAGCGTTGAAGGGACAGGGAACTATGGCTACACCTTC. Based on the CDR3 plus reference TRBV29-1 and TRBJ1-2, the full variable domain is SAVISQKPSRDICQRGTSLTIQCQVDSQVTMMFWYRQQPGQSLTLIATANQGSEATYESGFVIDKFPISRPNLTFSTLTVSNMSPEDSSIYLCSVEGTGNYGYTFGSGTRLTVV.

The gene calls are TRBV28 and TRBJ1-4; the match to TRBD1 covers 7 bases. Germline assignment: CDR1 MDHEN and CDR2 SYDVKM. CDR3 length: 15 amino acids. The trim removed 5 bases at V and 5 bases at J, leaving 8 bases unmatched. The CDR3 bases are TGTGCCAGCAGTCCAGCCGGGACAGCCAATGAAAAACTGTTTTTT. Its protein is CASSPAGTANEKLFF.

This clone has a single count. In DNA form, the CDR3 reads TGTGCCAGTAGTGTGGACAGGGTGGCCACTGAAGCTTTCTTT. It codes for CASSVDRVATEAFF. The chain links TRBV19 to TRBJ1-1; 8 nucleotides line up with TRBD1. With V trimmed by 5 bases and J by 4 bases, 6 bases remained unmatched. From germline, CDR1 is LNHDA and CDR2 SQIVND (reference sequence). The CDR3 runs to 14 residues.

This chain joins TRBV6-5 and TRBJ2-5, with D possibly being TRBD2 (5 bases). The CDR3 is made up of 15 amino acids. The ends were cut back, 4 bases at V and 3 bases at J, with 15 bases in the middle. CDR1 and CDR2 from the germline V gene are MNHEY and SVGAGI. The CDR3 loop reads CASSSSAGVEETQYF. Written as DNA, the CDR3 is TGTGCCAGCAGTTCCTCGGCCGGGGTTGAAGAGACCCAGTACTTC.

The sample holds one count of this clone. This chain uses TRBV5-6 with TRBJ2-2, with D tentatively TRBD1 (5 bases). Per the germline V gene, CDR1 is SGHDT and CDR2 is YYEEEE. The CDR3 is 14 residues long. Trimming left V 4 bases short and J 3 bases short, with 10 bases between. The CDR3 is CASSPEGDTGELFF. CDR3 nucleotides: TGTGCCAGCAGCCCCGAAGGGGACACCGGGGAGCTGTTTTTT.

The chain uses TRBV7-2 and TRBJ1-2; 7 bases are a match to TRBD1. With V trimmed by 4 bases and J by 1 base, 6 bases remained unmatched. CDR3 length: 15 amino acids. Germline V lookup: CDR1 SGHTA, CDR2 FQGNSA. The CDR3 protein is CASSSSRGLNYGYTF. CDR3 in DNA: TGTGCCAGCAGCTCATCGAGGGGGCTTAACTATGGCTACACCTTC.

The chain carries TRBV7-8 and TRBJ2-2; 8 bases fit TRBD2. CDR1 and CDR2 (germline): SGHVS, FQNEAQ. This CDR3 comprises 15 residues. Trimming took 7 bases from V and 5 from J; bases not matched to a gene: 9. CDR3 residues: CASTPSGSRTGELFF. The DNA for the CDR3 is TGTGCCAGCACCCCGAGCGGGAGTAGAACCGGGGAGCTGTTTTTT.

The V and J genes are TRBV23-1 and TRBJ1-2; 8 bases match TRBD1. TRBV23-1 is designated an ORF whose function remains uncertain. The CDR3 has 17 residues. The junction had 13 bases not matched to a gene; V was cut back by 7 bases and J by 0 bases. The CDR3, as DNA: TGCGCCAGCACCCCGACAGGGGTTGGGAGGGCTAACTATGGCTACACCTTC. It is translated as CASTPTGVGRANYGYTF.

This clone was found a few times. This sequence joins TRBV21-1 and TRBJ2-7; the table names TRBD1, a call not compared with the DNA. TRBV21-1 is tagged as a pseudogene. The CDR3 spans 16 residues. CDR3: CASSKNNLQGPYEQYF. CDR3 nucleotide sequence: TGTGCCAGCAGCAAAAATAATCTTCAGGGGCCCTACGAGCAGTACTTC.

The chain links TRBV5-4 to TRBJ2-7, with TRBD2 as a possible D gene (6 bases). The CDR3 consists of 14 residues. The V end lost 0 bases, the J end lost 7 bases, and 14 bases lay between the germline ends. Germline-derived CDR1 and CDR2 are SGHNT and YYREEE (reference sequence). The CDR3, as DNA: TGTGCCAGCAGCTTGGCCCCGGAGGGGTGGGAGCAGTACTTC. This gives the protein CASSLAPEGWEQYF.

CDR3 region: CASGDRLNTGELFF. Written as DNA, the CDR3 is TGTGCCAGCGGGGACAGGCTGAACACCGGGGAGCTGTTTTTT. The V gene is TRBV25-1, the J gene TRBJ2-2; 8 bases are shared with TRBD1. Germline loops: CDR1 MGHDK, CDR2 SYGVNS. The J segment lost 1 base and the V segment lost 8 bases, leaving 3 bases of the junction unmatched. The CDR3 consists of 14 residues.

The chain recombines TRBV6-5 with TRBJ1-5; D is unresolved. The CDR3 consists of 13 residues. V was pared by 7 bases and J by 7 bases, with 14 bases between. CDR1 MNHEY and CDR2 SVGAGI come from the germline V gene. The CDR3 DNA sequence: TGTGCCAGCACCCAGAGGTTCGGACAGCCCCAGCATTTT. Amino acid sequence: CASTQRFGQPQHF.